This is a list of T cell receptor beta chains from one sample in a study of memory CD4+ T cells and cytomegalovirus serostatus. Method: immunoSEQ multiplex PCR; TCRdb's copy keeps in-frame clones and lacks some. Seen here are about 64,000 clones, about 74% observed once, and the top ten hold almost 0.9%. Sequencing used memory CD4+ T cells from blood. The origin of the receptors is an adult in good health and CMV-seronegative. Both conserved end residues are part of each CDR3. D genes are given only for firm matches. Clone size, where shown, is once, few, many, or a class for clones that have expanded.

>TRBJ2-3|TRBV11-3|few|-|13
CASSSGLTDTQYF
TGTGCCAGCAGCTCGGGCCTTACAGATACGCAGTATTTT
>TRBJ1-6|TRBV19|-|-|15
CASSLSRTRNSPLHF
TGTGCCAGTAGTTTGAGTAGGACAAGAAATTCACCCCTCCACTTT
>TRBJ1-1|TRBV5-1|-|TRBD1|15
CASSSTGGYLTEAFF
TGCGCCAGCAGCTCGACAGGGGGATATCTCACTGAAGCTTTCTTT
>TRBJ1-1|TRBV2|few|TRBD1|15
CASNVGTGYRTEAFF
TGTGCCAGCAATGTCGGGACAGGGTATCGCACTGAAGCTTTCTTT
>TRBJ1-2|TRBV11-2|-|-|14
CASSRWDTFYGYTF
TGTGCCAGCAGCCGATGGGACACTTTCTATGGCTACACCTTC
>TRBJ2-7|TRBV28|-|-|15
CASSLISGYRDEQYF
TGTGCCAGCAGTTTGATTTCCGGGTATAGAGACGAGCAGTACTTC
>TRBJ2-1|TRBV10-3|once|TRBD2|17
CAISGGLAGSSYNEQFF
TGTGCCATCAGTGGGGGGCTAGCGGGAAGCTCCTACAATGAGCAGTTCTTC
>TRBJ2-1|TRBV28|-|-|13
CASRDPSYNEQFF
TGTGCCAGCCGGGACCCCTCCTACAATGAGCAGTTCTTC
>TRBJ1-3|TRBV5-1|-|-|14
CASSLDWAGNTIYF
TGCGCCAGCAGCTTAGATTGGGCTGGAAACACCATATATTTT
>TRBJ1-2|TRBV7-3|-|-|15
CASSLGYGQNYGYTF
TGTGCCAGCAGCTTAGGGTATGGTCAGAACTATGGCTACACCTTC
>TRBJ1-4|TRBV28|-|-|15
CASTETAATNEKLFF
TGTGCCAGCACTGAGACAGCAGCAACTAATGAAAAACTGTTTTTT
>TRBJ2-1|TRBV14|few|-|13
CASSQDLHNEQFF
TGTGCCAGCAGCCAAGACTTGCACAATGAGCAGTTCTTC
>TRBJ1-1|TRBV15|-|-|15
CATSRDPRSNTEAFF
TGTGCCACCAGCAGAGATCCCCGCTCGAACACTGAAGCTTTCTTT
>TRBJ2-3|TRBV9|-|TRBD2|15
CASSPWGLAADTQYF
TGTGCCAGCAGCCCCTGGGGACTAGCCGCAGATACGCAGTATTTT